This TCR beta chain derives from a study of breast tumors, draining lymph nodes, adjacent tissues (dated by TCRdb to the mid-2010s). At the level of the whole study: In breast cancer patients, the study compared the TCR beta repertoires of tumor, adjacent nontumor tissue and axillary lymph nodes. The study aimed to assess the relationships and possible T-cell exchange between tumor, surrounding tissue and draining lymph node repertoires in human breast cancer.

The cysteine opens and the phenylalanine closes a CDR3 of 16 amino acids. Only the CDR3 DNA is retained, 48 bases long and in frame from the first base. CDR1 and CDR2 were assigned from the germline V gene (reference sequence) as LGHDT and YNNKEL. The axillary draining lymph nodes of breast cancer patients were the source of the lymph node samples. A remark on this clonotype: Its recognized antigen is unknown. Germline and junction disagree at one end, which may indicate a read error.

The reads were generated on an Illumina HiSeq 2000. TCR beta chain libraries were generated through multiplex PCR amplification. High-throughput sequencing was used to analyze the amplified TCR beta chain products. The public reads were run again by TCRdb, first through fastp at Q25 and then through MiXCR, and only productive beta chains were kept. Duplicate CDR3 protein sequences are folded into a single record with the most common DNA and genes. The sample table shows about 140,000 distinct CDR3 sequences, and 30% to 35% are seen once. In total, the top ten clones hold 2.3% of the sample. Beyond this particular receptor, the publication reports: T-cell repertoire diversity in tumors was found to be lower than in lymph nodes but higher than in nontumor tissue, and preferential V and J gene usage was observed. The similarity between tumor and nontumor tissue repertoires was significantly greater in luminal-like breast cancer than in basal-like breast cancer. The conclusion that tumor T cells originate in lymph nodes was framed as consistent with a hypothesis rather than directly demonstrated. A scenario in which most tumor T cells derive from the lymph node and then expand within tumor tissue was judged to be consistent with the data.

This receptor chain uses TRBV3-1 and TRBJ1-4; no confident D gene assignment can be made. This sequence was found in a female donor with breast cancer. Some clones in this sample may be carry-over from other donors' samples. Sequencing input: axillary lymph node tissue. In nucleotides, the sequence is TGTGCCAGCAGCCAGAGGTTAGTCTCTCGGAATGAAAAACTGCTTTTT. This translates into CASSQRLVSRNEKLLF.